This section outlines one T cell receptor beta chain sequence together with its context. What it recognizes is unknown. At one boundary the junction diverges from the germline segment, which might be a read error. Germline V gene sequence: CDR1 SGHNT, CDR2 YENEEA. The CDR3 is 10 residues long. The entry originates in a study of CD8+CD57+ T cells in acquired aplastic anemia. As for the study in general: An average of roughly 2.9 ug of DNA was obtained from sorted CD4+ and CD8+ cells. An average of roughly 10 million reads for CD4+ cells was obtained from healthy donors. Study-level findings and limits: Patients versus controls showed no significant CD8+ Simpson's diversity difference. Approximately 30 CD8+ CDR3 sequences were shared between patients and controls.

TCR beta VDJ and CDR3 profiling used genomic DNA as template. TCRdb independently ran MiXCR on the reads; one entry per CDR3 protein. Counted here are hundreds of thousands of distinct CDR3 sequences, 65% to 75% occurring once; the ten biggest clones make up 3% to 4.5%. This chain uses TRBV11-3 with TRBJ2-1; D is uncertain. The receptor was derived from a human donor in good health, serving as a control. Sequenced material: sorted CD4+, CD8+, or CD8+CD57+ T cells (not recorded which) from PBMCs. The CDR3 DNA follows: TGTGCCAGCAGCTTCGATGCGGTGGTCTTC. Its protein product is CASSFDAVVF.